These T cell receptor beta chains were read from a single sample in a study of cytomegalovirus exposure and HLA in healthy donors. This table comes from immunoSEQ multiplex PCR, and its TCRdb copy is limited to in-frame clones, with some not included. The data show approximately 170,000 clones, about 62% seen once. Sequencing input: PBMCs. Receptor source: a man aged 35 to 55 in good health and CMV-seronegative. Each CDR3 is given with its conserved first and last residue. The order of the fields is clone size, V gene, J gene, CDR3 length, D gene, CDR3 DNA, CDR3 protein. A D gene is named only where the DNA matches it firmly. Clone size is given for some rows only: seen once, a few or many times, or a class if the clone is expanded.

.	TRBV7-3	TRBJ2-7	16	.	TGTGCCAGCAGCATCAGGGCGGGGCGGGAAGGCTACGAGCAGTACTTC	CASSIRAGREGYEQYF
.	TRBV5-4	TRBJ2-5	14	.	TGTGCCAGCAGCTTGGAGGGGGGGCGGGAGACCCAGTACTTC	CASSLEGGRETQYF
.	TRBV5-1	TRBJ2-5	14	TRBD2	TGCGCCAGCAGCTTGGGACTAGCGGCGGAGACCCAGTACTTC	CASSLGLAAETQYF
.	TRBV29-1	TRBJ2-5	12	.	TGCAGCGCTGGGGCTAGTGGAGAGACCCAGTACTTC	CSAGASGETQYF
few	TRBV7-9	TRBJ2-7	15	.	TGTGCCAGCAGCTTAGGAACAACCAAGGGGATGAAGCAGTACTTC	CASSLGTTKGMKQYF
.	TRBV5-1	TRBJ2-2	13	.	TGCGCCAGCAGCTTGGCCTCCACCGGGGAGCTATTTTTT	CASSLASTGELFF
.	TRBV27	TRBJ2-7	13	.	TGTGCCAGCAGTTTATCGCAGGGAAGCGAGCAGTACTTC	CASSLSQGSEQYF
.	TRBV30	TRBJ1-2	13	.	TGTGCCTGGAGTCCCCGGGGGGCTAATGGCTACACCTTC	CAWSPRGANGYTF
.	TRBV29-1	TRBJ2-7	16	.	TGCAGCGTTGAAGGGGCCGTGCGGGACAGAGTCTACGAGCAGTACTTC	CSVEGAVRDRVYEQYF
few	TRBV18	TRBJ1-1	14	.	TGTGCCAGCTCACCACCGGGGCAGAACCGGAGAGCTTTCTTT	CASSPPGQNRRAFF
few	TRBV4-1	TRBJ2-5	15	TRBD1	TGCGCCAGCAAACCTGGGACAGGGAAGGGAGAGACCCAGTACTTC	CASKPGTGKGETQYF
.	TRBV5-4	TRBJ2-3	15	TRBD2	TGTGCCAGCAGCTTACAGAGCGGGGGCTTCTGGGCGCAGTATTTT	CASSLQSGGFWAQYF
few	TRBV5-1	TRBJ1-4	13	.	TGCGCCAGCAGCTTCGGCGGTAATGAAAAACTGTTTTTT	CASSFGGNEKLFF
.	TRBV5-8	TRBJ2-7	12	.	TGTGCCAGCAGCTTGCTAAAATCAGGGCAGTACTTC	CASSLLKSGQYF
.	TRBV13	TRBJ2-1	15	TRBD2	TGTGCCAGCAGCTGGCTAGCGGGGCCCTACAATGAGCAGTTCTTC	CASSWLAGPYNEQFF
once	TRBV28	TRBJ1-5	15	TRBD1	TGTGCCAGCAGTCCCCCGACAGGGGGAAGTCAGCCCCAGCATTTT	CASSPPTGGSQPQHF
.	TRBV5-6	TRBJ2-7	19	.	TGTGCCAGCAGCTTGGGAACAGGGAGCTGGCAACCGTGGACCTACGAGCAGTACTTC	CASSLGTGSWQPWTYEQYF
.	TRBV5-6	TRBJ1-2	14	TRBD1	TGTGCCAGCAGCCGGACAGGGGTTTTCTATGGCTACACCTTC	CASSRTGVFYGYTF
.	TRBV5-4	TRBJ2-3	15	TRBD2	TGTGCCAGCAGCTTTCGGCGGGAGGGGTCAGATACGCAGTATTTT	CASSFRREGSDTQYF
few	TRBV6-5	TRBJ1-6	16	.	TGTGCCAGCAGTTACTCGCGACAGGTTTATAATTCACCCCTCCACTTT	CASSYSRQVYNSPLHF
.	TRBV19	TRBJ1-3	14	TRBD1	TGTGCCAGTAGCATAGGGACAGCTGGAAACACCATATATTTT	CASSIGTAGNTIYF